The rows below give T cell receptor beta chains drawn from one sample of a study of T cell repertoires in cytomegalovirus infection. Via MiXCR, TCRdb re-called the reads, giving one row per CDR3 protein. The sample lists about 600,000 distinct CDR3 sequences, approximately 25% occurring once. The sample consisted of CD8+ T cells from PBMCs. These TCRs come from a human donor in good health (CMV status not recorded). Some clones in this sample may be carry-over from other donors' samples. CDR3s include the opening cysteine and the closing phenylalanine or tryptophan. The D gene is left open where the match is weak. Some rows mark clone size as missing; the rest say once, few, many or name a class of expanded clone.

-	TRBV20-1	13	TRBJ1-3	few	TGCAGTGCAGAGTCGGGGACGGAAAACACCATATATTTT	CSAESGTENTIYF
-	TRBV7-8	13	TRBJ1-1	many	TGTGCCAGCACCCCACGGGCGAACACTGAAGCTTTCTTT	CASTPRANTEAFF
TRBD1	TRBV14	17	TRBJ1-2	-	TGTGCCAGCAGCCGGCGGGCCCTAAACAGGGGGCTGTTTGGCTACACCTTC	CASSRRALNRGLFGYTF
TRBD1	TRBV7-6	16	TRBJ2-1	-	TGTGCCAGCAGCTCCAGCCGGGACAGGGCCAACAATGAGCAGTTCTTC	CASSSSRDRANNEQFF
-	TRBV6-8	18	TRBJ2-6	-	TGTGCCACCTCACAGTTTGACTCCGAAATATCTGGGGCCAACGTCCTGACTTTC	CATSQFDSEISGANVLTF
TRBD1	TRBV12-3/TRBV12-4	14	TRBJ2-7	-	TGTGCCAGCAGCAACGGGACAGGGTTCTACGAGCAGTACTTC	CASSNGTGFYEQYF
-	TRBV6-5	15	TRBJ1-2	-	TGTGCCAGCAGTTACTCTGGGGGGGCGAGCTATGGCTACACCTTC	CASSYSGGASYGYTF
TRBD2	TRBV7-6	15	TRBJ2-7	many	TGTGCCAGCAGCTTGGGCGGGGGAGCTTCCTACGAGCAGTACTTC	CASSLGGGASYEQYF
TRBD1	TRBV14	20	TRBJ1-1	-	TGTGCCAGCAGCCAAGGGGGCGGAGGGCGACAGGGGATCATGAACACTGAAGCTTTCTTT	CASSQGGGGRQGIMNTEAFF
-	TRBV6-2/TRBV6-3	12	TRBJ1-3	few	TGTGCCACCCGTGTCTCTGGAAACACCATATATTTT	CATRVSGNTIYF
-	TRBV19	11	TRBJ2-3	-	TGTACCAGTAGAAAAATAGATACGCAGTATTTT	CTSRKIDTQYF
-	TRBV7-2	13	TRBJ1-2	many	TGTGCCAGCTGGGACCGTACTCCTAATAGCTACACCTTC	CASWDRTPNSYTF
-	TRBV20-1	13	TRBJ1-4	-	TGCAGTGCTGCACAGGGAACTAATGAAAAACTGTTTTTT	CSAAQGTNEKLFF
-	TRBV6-1	15	TRBJ2-6	-	TGTGCCAGCAGTGAAGCGCAGGCTGGGGCCAACGTCCGGACTTTC	CASSEAQAGANVRTF
-	TRBV6-8	14	TRBJ2-2	-	TGTGCCAGCAGTTACTTTCAGGGTAACGGGGAGCTGTTTTTT	CASSYFQGNGELFF
-	TRBV3-1	13	TRBJ2-5	-	TGTGCCAGCGATGGGGGGATTCAAGAGACCCAGTACTTC	CASDGGIQETQYF
-	TRBV20-1	15	TRBJ2-7	few	TGCAGTGCTAGAGATTTTATCGGGCACAACTACGAGCAGTACTTC	CSARDFIGHNYEQYF
TRBD1	TRBV29-1	14	TRBJ2-7	-	TGCAGCGTTCAACCTGGACAGGGGGCCTACGAGCAGTACTTC	CSVQPGQGAYEQYF
-	TRBV29-1	13	TRBJ2-1	-	TGCAGCGTTCCCAGAGGGGGATACAATGAGCAGTTCTTC	CSVPRGGYNEQFF
TRBD1	TRBV7-9	17	TRBJ2-7	few	TGTGCCAGCAGCATTCTATTCCCGGGACAGAGCTCCTACGAGCAGTACTTC	CASSILFPGQSSYEQYF
-	TRBV29-1	12	TRBJ2-2	-	TGCAGCGTTGTTGGTGGTTCCGGGGAGCTGTTTTTT	CSVVGGSGELFF
-	TRBV4-1	12	TRBJ2-7	-	TGCGCCAGCAGCCCGGATCATTACGAGCAGTACTTC	CASSPDHYEQYF
-	TRBV4-1	14	TRBJ1-5	few	TGCGCCAGCAGCCAAGTAGGGGGAGGGAAGCCCCAGCATTTT	CASSQVGGGKPQHF
TRBD2	TRBV7-9	18	TRBJ2-7	-	TGTGCCAGCAGTTCCGGACTAGCGGGGGCCATAGCCTCCTACGAGCAGTACTTC	CASSSGLAGAIASYEQYF
-	TRBV27	18	TRBJ2-3	-	TGTGCCAGCAGTTTATGGGCCTCGGCAGGCGGATTCACAGATACGCAGTATTTT	CASSLWASAGGFTDTQYF
-	TRBV10-3	16	TRBJ2-7	-	TGTGCCATCAGTGAGTCGCGGCGGGTTAGCTCCTACGAGCAGTACTTC	CAISESRRVSSYEQYF
TRBD1	TRBV14	15	TRBJ2-5	once	TGTGCCAGCAGCCAATTCTCGCAGGGGGAAGAGACCCAGTACTTC	CASSQFSQGEETQYF
TRBD2	TRBV7-9	14	TRBJ2-1	-	TGTGCCAGCATAGCGGGGGCTTCCTACAATGAGCAGTTCTTC	CASIAGASYNEQFF
-	TRBV23-1	14	TRBJ2-2	few	TGCGCCAGCAGTCACATAATAGAGGCCGGGGAGCTGTTTTTT	CASSHIIEAGELFF
-	TRBV7-6	15	TRBJ2-7	few	TGTGCCAGCAGCTTATATTTGGGGCCGGGGAACGAGCAGTACTTC	CASSLYLGPGNEQYF
-	TRBV6-2/TRBV6-3	14	TRBJ2-1	-	TGTGCCACCAAGTCAGGGGGGATTTACAATGAGCAGTTCTTC	CATKSGGIYNEQFF
TRBD1	TRBV28	17	TRBJ1-5	few	TGTGCCAGCAGTTTTTCGTACAGGGGCCGGAGGAATCAGCCCCAGCATTTT	CASSFSYRGRRNQPQHF
-	TRBV28	15	TRBJ1-1	-	TGTGCCAGCAGTTTAGGGTACAGGGTCTACACTGAAGCTTTCTTT	CASSLGYRVYTEAFF
-	TRBV29-1	11	TRBJ2-5	-	TGCAGCGCTAGGCGGGGAGAGACCCAGTACTTC	CSARRGETQYF
TRBD1	TRBV20-1	14	TRBJ2-3	few	TGCAGTGCTAGGTTGGACAGGGACACAGATACGCAGTATTTT	CSARLDRDTDTQYF
-	TRBV6-1	14	TRBJ1-1	many	TGTGCCAGCGGGCCTCGACGGATGAACACTGAAGCTTTCTTT	CASGPRRMNTEAFF
-	TRBV7-8	12	TRBJ2-4	many	TGTGCCAGCAGCTTAAGGTTGGACATTCAGTACTTC	CASSLRLDIQYF
-	TRBV4-3	16	TRBJ1-2	few	TGCGCCAGCAGCAAGAGGGAAAGCGGGGCCGTCTATGGCTACACCTTC	CASSKRESGAVYGYTF
-	TRBV6-6	14	TRBJ2-1	few	TGTGCCAGCAGTTACGGCGGGGGCCACAATGAGCAGTTCTTC	CASSYGGGHNEQFF
TRBD1	TRBV12-3/TRBV12-4	14	TRBJ2-7	few	TGTGCCAGCAGTCCCTCCGGGACAGCAAACGAGCAGTACTTC	CASSPSGTANEQYF
-	TRBV29-1	13	TRBJ2-2	-	TGCAGCGTTGAGGGACACAACACCGGGGAGCTGTTTTTT	CSVEGHNTGELFF
TRBD2	TRBV7-2	15	TRBJ2-3	many	TGTGCCAGCAGCCCCCTCAGCGGGGGACCAGATACGCAGTATTTT	CASSPLSGGPDTQYF
-	TRBV7-8	14	TRBJ2-3	-	TGTGCCAGTGAACCGGGACGGAGGACAGATACGCAGTATTTT	CASEPGRRTDTQYF
-	TRBV29-1	16	TRBJ2-1	-	TGCAGCGTTGAAGTTCTGAGAAGGACTTCCTACAATGAGCTGTTCTTC	CSVEVLRRTSYNELFF
TRBD1	TRBV4-1	12	TRBJ1-1	many	TGCGCCAGCAGCCAAGGGGACAGGGAAGCTTTCTTT	CASSQGDREAFF
TRBD1	TRBV7-9	16	TRBJ2-6	few	TGTGCCAGCAGCTTAGCCTATTGGGGACAGAAAAACGTCCTGACTTTC	CASSLAYWGQKNVLTF
-	TRBV6-2/TRBV6-3	14	TRBJ1-1	few	TGTGCCAGCAGTTACCGGGGGGCTAACACTGAAGCTTTCTTT	CASSYRGANTEAFF
TRBD1	TRBV25-1	16	TRBJ2-6	few	TGTGCCAGCAGTGAAGGGACAGGGGATGGGGCCAACGTCCTGACTTTC	CASSEGTGDGANVLTF
-	TRBV6-1	18	TRBJ1-1	few	TGTGCCAGCAGTGAAGCGCTGGTAGTCGAGGGGTGGAACACTGAAGCTTTCTTT	CASSEALVVEGWNTEAFF
-	TRBV7-2	15	TRBJ1-5	many	TGTGCCAGCAGCTTAGATGGCAATCGGAATCAGCCCCAGCATTTT	CASSLDGNRNQPQHF
-	TRBV7-9	17	TRBJ1-1	-	TGTGCCAGCAGCTCCGGAGTGGGCTGGGGTAAGAACACTGAAGCTTTCTTT	CASSSGVGWGKNTEAFF
TRBD1	TRBV11-2	15	TRBJ2-3	many	TGTGCCAGCAGCTTAGGGGGGACAGACACAGATACGCAGTATTTT	CASSLGGTDTDTQYF
-	TRBV12-3/TRBV12-4	16	TRBJ2-1	-	TGTGCCAGCAGTTCGCCGGCGGGGCAGGGTAACAATGAGCAGTTCTTC	CASSSPAGQGNNEQFF
-	TRBV7-6	15	TRBJ1-1	-	TGTGCCAGCAGCGAGAGGGGGGCAATGAACACTGAAGCTTTCTTT	CASSERGAMNTEAFF
-	TRBV20-1	13	TRBJ2-5	few	TGCAGTGCTAGGGCGCCAGCGAAAGAGACCCAGTACTTC	CSARAPAKETQYF
TRBD1	TRBV7-3	17	TRBJ2-1	-	TGTGCCAGCAGCTTAATCAGGGGGTTCAAGGCCTACAATGAGCAGTTCTTC	CASSLIRGFKAYNEQFF
-	TRBV7-8	15	TRBJ2-5	few	TGTGCCAGCAGCTTAGAGAGGGGGATCCAGGAGACCCAGTACTTC	CASSLERGIQETQYF